The text below deals with one T cell receptor (beta chain). Its target antigen remains unknown. No quality values exist for individual bases; no much larger clone is one base distant. The CDR3 contains 15 residues, cysteine and phenylalanine counted. Left in the record is the CDR3 DNA by itself, 45 bases read in frame from the first base. These data originate in a study of T cell responses to AZD1222 COVID-19 vaccine (dated by TCRdb to the early 2020s). Broadly, across the study: A total of 230 to 250 trial participants underwent TCR sequencing, of whom around 200 received two doses of AZD1222 and some 26 received two doses of the MenACWY control vaccine. Trial participants were enrolled into age subgroups of 18-55, 56-69 and 70-plus years, which contained 148, 28 and 57 TCR-sequenced participants, respectively.

The time point tag for this specimen amounts to: about 28 days (+/-7) after the second vaccine dose. AZD1222 recipients whose second dose came at about 4 weeks and those whose second dose came at about 12 weeks were combined into one group, since spike-specific TCR depth and breadth did not differ between the two schedules. Vaccinee samples came from UK trials COV001 and COV002, including a single-blind randomized controlled phase 2/3 trial of AZD1222 (ChAdOx1 nCoV-19) in healthy adults. For TCRbeta chain sequencing, PBMC samples from trial participants were taken at day 0 and at day 28 after the second dose. Results the study describes overall, beyond this receptor: The vaccine-associated CD4 TCRs covered the entire spike protein, and the dominant responses fell in regions 160-218 and 743-854. No day 14 peak-response samples were available, so repertoires were characterized only after the peak T cell response. The 56-69-year group was small, and its depth increase did not reach significance, likely because of low power. Conclusions about previously exposed vaccinees are limited because only five to seven AZD1222 recipients were SARS-CoV-2 seropositive at baseline. After two AZD1222 doses, both the breadth and the depth of spike-specific TCRs were significantly higher than at day 0 and than in MenACWY recipients. Epitopes outside the regions mutated in the B.1.351 and B.1.1.7 variants were reportedly recognized by nearly half of the unique spike-specific TCRs. Participants were mostly white British, with more females than males. The authors suggested clonal diversity may have been underestimated.

The CDR3 regions of human TCRbeta chains were subjected to immunosequencing. Per the source publication's procedure: Repertoire TCRs were matched against a reference library of SARS-CoV-2-specific TCRs generated with the MIRA antigen-specificity platform. Breadth was defined as the fraction of unique TCRs that were SARS-CoV-2-associated, and depth was defined as the fraction of total T cells that were SARS-CoV-2-associated. Using the MIRA data, each spike-specific TCR was mapped to the spike region that the TCR reacts to and placed in a CD4 or CD8 class. Log10-transformed breadth and depth values were compared by one-way ANOVA with Sidak's multiple comparisons tests. TCRdb took over this immuneACCESS table, retaining in-frame rearrangements with V and J assigned. Such tables are incomplete; in checked studies, under half of the missing clones stem from an unresolved V gene, and the remainder is unexplained. That table gives V, J and clone size, and the DNA gave D and trimming. The sample table holds about 120,000 clones, of which 88% were seen once. About 3.3% of the sample comes from the top ten.

The V and J segments used are TRBV21-1 and TRBJ2-2. TRBV21-1 is shown as a pseudogene. The sequence was obtained from an adult who received the AZD1222 COVID-19 vaccine. The sample was peripheral blood, taken 28 days after the second AZD1222 dose. CDR3 sequence: CASSQRTETTGELFF. The DNA sequence is TGTGCCAGCAGTCAGCGTACAGAAACCACCGGGGAGCTGTTTTTT.